One sample yielded the 9 T cell receptor beta chains listed below, sequenced in a study of regulatory T cells in long-lasting Graves disease. The time point here: persistent/refractory GD, antithyroid drugs over 5 years with positive TRAb. With RNA extracted from PBMCs as input, the TCR library was made. Building the TCR beta libraries relied on iRepertoire HTBI primers, and CDR3 regions underwent Arm-PCR. Using its own MiXCR run on the multiplex PCR reads, TCRdb lists one record per CDR3 protein. The sample yields nearly 350,000 distinct CDR3 sequences, 20% seen once. This material consisted of peripheral blood mononuclear cells (PBMCs), taken when the disease was refractory, from a patient treated with antithyroid drugs. These TCRs come from a female donor with Graves disease.

This clonotype was seen many times. The chain combines TRBV18 with TRBJ1-2; D is uncertain. Trimming removed 3 bases at V and 5 bases at J, with 10 bases between. Germline V CDR1 and CDR2: KGHSH, LQKENI. The CDR3 consists of 13 residues. CDR3 region: CASSPALRYGYTF. The CDR3 region has the DNA TGTGCCAGCTCACCTGCACTGCGATATGGCTACACCTTC.

This clonotype was seen a handful of times. The chain couples TRBV18 to TRBJ1-6; TRBD1 is a possible D gene (5 bases). CDR3 size: 15 residues. Germline V lookup: CDR1 KGHSH, CDR2 LQKENI. V was clipped by 2 bases and J by 7 bases, with 12 bases between them. CDR3 residues: CASSPGGALNSPLHF. As DNA, the CDR3 is TGTGCCAGCTCACCAGGCGGGGCACTGAATTCACCCCTCCACTTT.

The CDR3, as DNA: TGCGCCAGCAGCCAAGTTAGGGGGATCGGTGAAAAACTGTTTTTT. It yields the protein CASSQVRGIGEKLFF. The genes are TRBV4-1 and TRBJ1-4; a possible D gene is TRBD1 (6 bases). This CDR3 has 15 residues. Deletions cut 1 base from V and 7 bases from J, with 13 bases between. From germline, CDR1 is MGHRA and CDR2 YSYEKL.

The chain couples TRBV7-3 to TRBJ1-2; maybe TRBD1 (6 bases). This CDR3 is built from 13 residues. The V end lost 5 bases, the J end lost 7 bases, and 14 bases lay between the germline ends. Germline CDR1 is SGHTA and CDR2 is FQGTGA. The CDR3 is CASSPTGPGGYTF. CDR3 nucleotide sequence: TGTGCCAGCAGCCCGACAGGACCCGGTGGCTACACCTTC.

On this clonotype: A much larger clone differs by one base, so this may be a read error. CDR3 nucleotides: TGTGCCACCAGTGTCTGGGGCAAAAAGACCCAGTGCTTC. It codes for CATSVWGKKTQCF. The V and J genes are TRBV24-1 and TRBJ2-1, with a possible D match to TRBD1 (5 bases). The CDR3 runs 13 residues. Per germline, CDR1 KGHDR and CDR2 SFDVKD.

In its sample, this clonotype was seen many times. The genes are TRBV6-2 or TRBV6-3 and TRBJ1-5, with D possibly TRBD1 on 6 matching bases. Germline loops: CDR1 MNHEY, CDR2 SVGEGT. V was pared by 6 bases and J by 4 bases, with 19 bases between. The CDR3 loop spans 16 amino acids. CDR3 bases: TGTGCCAGCAGGCCTCAAGGACAGAGACCTAATCAGCCCCAGCATTTT. Residues: CASRPQGQRPNQPQHF.

This clonotype has ten or more counts. The rearrangement joins TRBV3-1 to TRBJ2-4, with 10 bases identical to TRBD1. The CDR3 has 15 residues. The germline V gene has CDR1 LGHDT and CDR2 YNNKEL (reference sequence). Losses at the gene ends were 2 bases for V and 8 bases for J; bases not matched to a gene: 6. The CDR3 nucleotides read TGTGCCAGCAGCCAACGGGACAGGGGCAGGGACATTCAGTACTTC. Translation: CASSQRDRGRDIQYF.

The CDR3 nucleotides are TGTGCCAGTAGAAGGGATGGCTATGGCTACACCTTC. Translation gives CASRRDGYGYTF. V and J are TRBV19 and TRBJ1-2; D unresolved. Trimming pared 6 bases from V and 4 bases from J, leaving 9 bases between. The CDR3 loop spans 12 amino acids. CDR1 and CDR2 (germline): LNHDA, SQIVND (reference sequence).

This clonotype was detected many times. This chain links TRBV30 with TRBJ1-6, with D possibly matching TRBD1 (6 bases). Germline V CDR1 and CDR2: GTSNPN, SVGIG (reference sequence). There are 13 residues in the CDR3. The ends were cut back, 0 bases at V and 9 bases at J, with 9 bases in the middle. The CDR3 DNA sequence: TGTGCCTGGAGTGTAGGGGGGACTTCACCCCTCCACTTT. Protein: CAWSVGGTSPLHF.